This TCR beta chain was recorded in a study of T cells in localized non-small cell lung cancer. Findings of the study overall: Greater T cell density in blood accompanied longer overall survival. Measurement of T cell clonality placed uninvolved adjacent lung highest, above the level in tumor. There were a median about 53 of the top 100 tumor clones appearing in adjacent lung. Analysis by sequencing included only one tumor region, so heterogeneity remains possible.

Assay used: immunoSEQ multiplex PCR; TCRdb lists only in-frame clones, some missing. The sample has tens of thousands of clones; about nine tenths are singletons. As to this clone: Its target is not known.

The source of this sequence is a male donor at least 60 years old with stage II lung adenocarcinoma. The sequences come from peripheral blood mononuclear cells, collected before any cancer treatment.

CDR3 residues: CASSRQGTTNEQYF. The DNA for the CDR3 is TGCGCCAGCAGCCGGCAGGGAACGACCAACGAGCAGTACTTC. The chain uses TRBV4-3 and TRBJ2-7; TRBD1 is a possible D gene (5 bases). Germline V gives CDR1 LGHNA, CDR2 YSLEER. V was shortened by 4 bases and J by 5 bases, with 15 bases between the two germline ends. The CDR3 sequence is 14 residues long.